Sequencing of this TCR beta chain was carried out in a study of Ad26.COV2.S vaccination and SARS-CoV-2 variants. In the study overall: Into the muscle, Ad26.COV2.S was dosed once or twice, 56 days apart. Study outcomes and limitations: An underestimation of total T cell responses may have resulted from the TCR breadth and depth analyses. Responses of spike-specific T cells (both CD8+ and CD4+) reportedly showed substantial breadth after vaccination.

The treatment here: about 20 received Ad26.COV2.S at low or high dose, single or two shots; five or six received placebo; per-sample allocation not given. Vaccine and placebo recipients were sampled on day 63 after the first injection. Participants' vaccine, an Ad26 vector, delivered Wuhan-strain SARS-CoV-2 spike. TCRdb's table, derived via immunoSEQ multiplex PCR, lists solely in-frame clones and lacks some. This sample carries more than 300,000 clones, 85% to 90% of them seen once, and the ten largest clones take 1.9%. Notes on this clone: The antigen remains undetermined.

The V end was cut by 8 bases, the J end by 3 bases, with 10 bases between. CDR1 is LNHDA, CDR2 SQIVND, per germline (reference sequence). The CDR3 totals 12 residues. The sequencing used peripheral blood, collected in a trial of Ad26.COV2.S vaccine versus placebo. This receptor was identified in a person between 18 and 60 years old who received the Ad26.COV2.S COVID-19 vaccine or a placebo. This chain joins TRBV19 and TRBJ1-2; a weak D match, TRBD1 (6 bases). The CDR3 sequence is CASADRDYGYTF. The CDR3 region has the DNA TGTGCCAGTGCGGACAGAGACTATGGCTACACCTTC.